This paragraph covers one T cell receptor (beta chain) sequence. This specimen belongs to a study of cytomegalovirus exposure and HLA in healthy donors. In the PCR, 60 Vbeta and 13 Jbeta primers were used. TCRdb's copy holds only in-frame clones and misses some; the assay was immunoSEQ multiplex PCR. The data contain some 150,000 clones, roughly four fifths of them singletons. Trimming shortened V by 7 bases and J by 8 bases, and 12 bases separated the two germline ends. CDR1 ENHRY and CDR2 SYGVKD come from the germline V gene. The CDR3 runs 12 residues. The sequenced sample was PBMCs. The chain carries TRBV10-3 and TRBJ2-1; TRBD2 is a possible D gene (6 bases). The sequence was obtained from a woman between 45 and 60 years old in good health and CMV-seronegative. CDR3 loop: CAITPGGDEQFF. DNA for the CDR3: TGTGCCATCACCCCCGGCGGGGATGAGCAGTTCTTC.